These 3 T cell receptor beta chains came from one sample sequenced in a study of beta chain features in type 1 diabetes. The entirety of the isolated RNA underwent reverse transcription, so expressed TCRB transcripts were sequenced. Sequencing was performed with immunoSEQ multiplex PCR; in TCRdb, only in-frame clones are kept and a portion is missing. The table records roughly 120,000 clones, approximately 39% of them present only once. The material sequenced was stem cell memory CD4+ T cells from blood. These receptor sequences come from a woman under 30 in good health.

CDR3: CASNPRGLIFYEQYF. The CDR3 region has the DNA TGTGCCAGCAACCCCAGGGGCCTCATTTTCTACGAGCAGTACTTC. The chain has TRBV6-5 and TRBJ2-7; TRBD1 might be the D (6 bases). Germline values: CDR1 MNHEY, CDR2 SVGAGI. The V end was cut by 7 bases, the J end by 3 bases, with 19 bases between. The CDR3 is 15 residues long.

This clone was detected only a few times. This chain connects TRBV19 to TRBJ2-7; 10 bases align to TRBD2. CDR3 length: 14 amino acids. The germline CDR1 and CDR2 sequences are LNHDA and SQIVND (reference sequence). V trimming: 5 bases; J trimming: 4 bases; junction bases outside the gene matches: 5. The CDR3: CASSAGLAVYEQYF. CDR3 sequence (DNA): TGTGCCAGTAGTGCCGGACTAGCGGTTTACGAGCAGTACTTC.

The chain couples TRBV2 to TRBJ1-2; 7 bases map to TRBD1. Germline CDR1 and CDR2: SNHLY and FYNNEI. Trimming at V came to 7 bases and at J to 4 bases, leaving 3 bases not matched to a gene. The CDR3 loop spans 12 amino acids. The CDR3 DNA reads TGTGCCAGCACCTGGGACAGCTATGGCTACACCTTC. It is translated as CASTWDSYGYTF.